This T cell receptor beta chain derives from a study of cytomegalovirus exposure and HLA in healthy donors. General observations from the study: Altogether, 150 to 200 TCR beta chains were recorded as cytomegalovirus-associated. A few chains linked to CMV were shown in vitro to be specific for CMV antigens. The majority of TCR sequences were rare, yet some public TCRs appeared in many donors.

Using immunoSEQ multiplex PCR, the repertoire was profiled, and TCRdb retains in-frame clones only, with some absent. The profile shows around 90,000 clones, more than 70% of them singletons. From the roughly 120-subject validation cohort, which was separate from the approximately 720-subject first cohort, the donors were drawn. This CDR3 has 19 amino acids. CDR1 is SEHNR, CDR2 FQNEAQ, per germline (reference sequence). As concerns this clone: Antigen unknown. At one end the junction does not follow the germline gene, possibly because of a read error.

Material for sequencing was PBMCs. The chain carries TRBV7-9 and TRBJ2-1; TRBD2 matches at 11 bases. The receptor's source is a woman aged 18-29 years in good health and CMV-seropositive. The chain's CDR3 is CASSLGSSGGRSSYNEQFF. Here the CDR3 DNA reads TGTGCCAGCAGTTTAGGGTCTAGCGGGGGGAGGAGCTCCTACAATGAGCAGTTCTTC.